The clone carrying this T cell receptor beta chain has just one count. Its target is not known. Naive CD8 cells, CD45RO-negative and positively selected for CCR7, excluded terminally differentiated effector memory CD45RA+ cells. The donors, healthy adults who were HIV-negative, had experienced no recent acute infections or vaccinations. This entry comes from a study of shared clonotypes between healthy human individuals. The J segment lost 7 bases and the V segment lost 1 base, leaving 6 bases of the junction unmatched. This CDR3 has 15 amino acids. The germline CDR1 and CDR2 sequences are SGHVS and FQNEAQ. Assay used: immunoSEQ multiplex PCR; TCRdb lists only in-frame clones, some missing. The sample includes over 750,000 clones, approximately 97% of them seen just once. General study findings and limits: The four-donor shared clonotypes exceeded non-shared clonotypes in generation probability, with non-shared ones scoring lower. Only a few donors were included, so the genetic and exposure-history diversity represented was limited. Although depth was large, rarefaction showed that sequencing of the sorted subsets was incomplete.

The origin of this receptor is a young man in good health. Sample: naive CD8+ T cells sorted from blood. J is TRBJ2-1 and V is TRBV7-8; 8 bases map to TRBD2. CDR3 in DNA: TGTGCCAGCAGCTTAGACGCGGGAGGATCAAATGAGCAGTTCTTC. The encoded protein is CASSLDAGGSNEQFF.